Listed below are T cell receptor beta chains from one sample, sequenced in a study of T cells in tumors after PD-1 blockade. Data came from immunoSEQ multiplex PCR; TCRdb stores just in-frame clones and leaves some out. The table includes about 20,000 clones, 78% detected once. This specimen consisted of PBMCs, obtained before anti-PD-1 treatment. These receptors originate from a human donor with basal cell carcinoma. The CDR3 runs from the conserved cysteine through the conserved F or W. Each record gives: clone size, V gene, J gene, D gene, CDR3 protein, CDR3 DNA. D genes are given only for firm matches. The size entry is marked missing in some rows and otherwise reads once, few, many or a size class.

clone size: .
V gene: TRBV4-1
J gene: TRBJ1-2
D gene: .
CDR3 protein: CASSQRINYGYTF
CDR3 DNA: TGCGCCAGCAGCCAACGTATCAACTATGGCTACACCTTC

clone size: .
V gene: TRBV5-1
J gene: TRBJ2-2
D gene: .
CDR3 protein: CASSLTANTGELFF
CDR3 DNA: TGCGCCAGCAGCTTGACAGCGAACACCGGGGAGCTGTTTTTT

clone size: .
V gene: TRBV6-4
J gene: TRBJ2-3
D gene: .
CDR3 protein: CASSRESSTDTQYF
CDR3 DNA: TGTGCCAGCAGTAGGGAGAGTAGCACAGATACGCAGTATTTT

clone size: few
V gene: TRBV2
J gene: TRBJ2-1
D gene: TRBD2
CDR3 protein: CPSCYGWAGVGSSYNEQFF
CDR3 DNA: TGTCCCAGCTGTTATGGGTGGGCGGGGGTGGGGAGCTCCTACAATGAGCAGTTCTTC

clone size: .
V gene: TRBV5-1
J gene: TRBJ2-5
D gene: TRBD1
CDR3 protein: CASSVDRVRETQYF
CDR3 DNA: TGCGCCAGCAGCGTGGACAGGGTTAGAGAGACCCAGTACTTC

clone size: .
V gene: TRBV29-1
J gene: TRBJ2-2
D gene: TRBD1
CDR3 protein: CSVDRGSTGELFF
CDR3 DNA: TGCAGCGTTGACAGGGGGAGCACCGGGGAGCTGTTTTTT

clone size: few
V gene: TRBV10-3
J gene: TRBJ2-5
D gene: .
CDR3 protein: CAISESSIVQSARGVGTQYF
CDR3 DNA: TGTGCCATCAGTGAGTCGAGTATAGTCCAATCGGCCCGCGGGGTCGGGACCCAGTACTTC

clone size: .
V gene: TRBV7-6
J gene: TRBJ1-1
D gene: .
CDR3 protein: CASSQDRNTEAFF
CDR3 DNA: TGTGCCAGCAGCCAGGACAGGAACACTGAAGCTTTCTTT

clone size: .
V gene: TRBV2
J gene: TRBJ2-7
D gene: TRBD1
CDR3 protein: CASSDRLGTGNNEQYF
CDR3 DNA: TGTGCCAGCAGTGATAGGTTGGGGACAGGGAACAACGAGCAGTACTTC

clone size: few
V gene: TRBV2
J gene: TRBJ2-2
D gene: .
CDR3 protein: CASSEMGRGGTGELFF
CDR3 DNA: TGTGCCAGCAGTGAAATGGGCAGGGGAGGCACCGGGGAGCTGTTTTTT

clone size: .
V gene: TRBV2
J gene: TRBJ2-7
D gene: .
CDR3 protein: CASSGGSWVDSQQYF
CDR3 DNA: TGTGCCAGCAGTGGGGGATCGTGGGTGGATTCTCAGCAGTACTTC